Listed below are T cell receptor beta chains from one sample, sequenced in a study of blood T cell repertoires in COVID-19. Produced via immunoSEQ multiplex PCR; TCRdb's table is partial and in-frame only. The sample has about 66,000 clones, roughly nine tenths seen once; the top ten hold 6% to 9.5%. Material: peripheral blood. The receptors here all came from a human donor in a cohort sampled during active COVID-19. CDR3s include the opening cysteine and the closing phenylalanine or tryptophan. The order of the fields is V gene, D gene, J gene, clone size, CDR3 DNA, CDR3 protein. The D gene is left open where the match is weak. Some rows mark clone size as missing; the rest say once, few, many or name a class of expanded clone.

>TRBV6-7|.|TRBJ2-7|few
TGTGCCAGCAGTTACCCACCGGACAAACAGAGCTCCTACGAGCAGTACTTC
CASSYPPDKQSSYEQYF
>TRBV15|.|TRBJ1-5|.
TGTGCCACCAGCAGTCCCTGGCAGGGGAGTCAGCCCCAGCATTTT
CATSSPWQGSQPQHF
>TRBV19|TRBD2|TRBJ2-1|once
TGTGCCAGTAGCCGGAGTAGCGGGGGTAACTCCTACAATGAGCAGTTCTTC
CASSRSSGGNSYNEQFF
>TRBV7-2|.|TRBJ2-3|.
TGTGCCAGCAGCTTAAACCAGCGCGGAGAAACAGATACGCAGTATTTT
CASSLNQRGETDTQYF
>TRBV11-2|.|TRBJ1-5|.
TGTGCCAGCAGCTTAGATTGGGCACCAAATCAGCCCCAGCATTTT
CASSLDWAPNQPQHF
>TRBV19|TRBD2|TRBJ2-6|.
TGTGCCAGCGCCCAACTAGCGGGGTTTGATCCTGGGGCCAACGTCCTGACTTTC
CASAQLAGFDPGANVLTF
>TRBV10-3|TRBD2|TRBJ2-7|.
TGTGCCATCAGTGACGGACTAGAGGACGAGCAGTACTTC
CAISDGLEDEQYF
>TRBV6-5|.|TRBJ1-2|.
TGTGCCAGCAGTTACTCGGAGGCCGGCTATGGCTACACCTTC
CASSYSEAGYGYTF
>TRBV10-3|TRBD1|TRBJ1-4|.
TGTGCCATCAGTTCGGGGACAGGGGTATCGAATGAAAAACTGTTTTTT
CAISSGTGVSNEKLFF
>TRBV11-2|.|TRBJ2-7|.
TGTGCCAGCAGCTTAGACGGCGGCGAGCAGTACTTC
CASSLDGGEQYF
>TRBV5-1|TRBD1|TRBJ2-1|.
TGCGCCAGCAGCTCACTTCTCGGGACAGGGGGGAATGAGCAGTTCTTC
CASSSLLGTGGNEQFF
>TRBV6-6|TRBD2|TRBJ2-1|.
TGTGCCAGCGGCACTAGCGGGAGAGGGAATGAGCAGTTCTTC
CASGTSGRGNEQFF
>TRBV9|.|TRBJ2-3|.
TGTGCCAGCAAAAATCCGGGCACAGATACGCAGTATTTT
CASKNPGTDTQYF
>TRBV7-9|TRBD1|TRBJ1-2|.
TGTGCCAGCAGCCCCATTTGGTTGGACAGGGCCACCACTAACTATGGCTACACCTTC
CASSPIWLDRATTNYGYTF
>TRBV7-2|.|TRBJ2-2|.
TGTGCCAGCAGGGGACAAAACACCGGGGAGCTGTTTTTT
CASRGQNTGELFF
>TRBV12-3/TRBV12-4|.|TRBJ1-2|.
TGTGCCAGCAGTTTAGATCAGTTCTATGGCTACACCTTC
CASSLDQFYGYTF
>TRBV5-6|TRBD2|TRBJ2-3|.
TGTGCCAGCAGCTCACCGACTAGCCATAGCACAGATACGCAGTATTTT
CASSSPTSHSTDTQYF
>TRBV19|.|TRBJ1-5|.
TGTGCCAGTAGTCCCCGGGGGGCGATAGGTCAGCCCCAGCATTTT
CASSPRGAIGQPQHF
>TRBV28|TRBD2|TRBJ2-1|.
TGTGCCAGCAGCCTAAAGAGAGGGCTAGCGGGAGGGCCGTTAGTGTCCTGGCACAATGAGCAGTTCTTC
CASSLKRGLAGGPLVSWHNEQFF
>TRBV19|TRBD1|TRBJ1-4|.
TGTGCCACTGGACAGGGTTCTAATGAAAAACTGTTTTTT
CATGQGSNEKLFF
>TRBV9|TRBD1|TRBJ2-3|.
TGTGCCAGCAGCCCACGGACAGGAACTAGCACAGATACGCAGTATTTT
CASSPRTGTSTDTQYF
>TRBV15|.|TRBJ1-2|.
TGTGCCACCAGCAGAGACGATCAGATCCGCTATGGCTACACCTTC
CATSRDDQIRYGYTF
>TRBV4-1|.|TRBJ2-1|once
TGCGCCAGCAGCCAAGATGGGACACGCTCCTACAATGAGCAGTTCTTC
CASSQDGTRSYNEQFF
>TRBV11-3|.|TRBJ2-5|.
TGTGCCAGCAGCTTGGGGGGACGAGAGACCCAGTACTTC
CASSLGGRETQYF
>TRBV4-1|TRBD1|TRBJ2-6|.
TGCGCCAGCAGCCAAGTGGTAGGGGGCGCGGGTGGGGCCAACGTCCTGACTTTC
CASSQVVGGAGGANVLTF
>TRBV3-1/TRBV3-2|TRBD2|TRBJ2-2|.
TGTGCCAGCAGCCAAGTTATGTCGGGGGGGCCCGGGGAGCTGTTTTTT
CASSQVMSGGPGELFF
>TRBV18|TRBD2|TRBJ2-1|.
TGTGCCAGCTCACCTTCTTCTTTACTAGCGGGGGGCTACAATGAGCAGTTCTTC
CASSPSSLLAGGYNEQFF
>TRBV6-5|.|TRBJ2-3|.
TGTGCCAGCGGGTGGGGGGGGGCCGCTGGAGATACGCAGTATTTT
CASGWGGAAGDTQYF
>TRBV27|TRBD2|TRBJ2-1|.
TGTGCCAGCAGAAGGGCGGGGACTAGCGGACAAAATGAGCAGTTCTTC
CASRRAGTSGQNEQFF
>TRBV10-3|TRBD1|TRBJ1-3|.
TGTGCCATCAGTGAGTTCCCGACAGGGGTAGGAAACACCATATATTTT
CAISEFPTGVGNTIYF
>TRBV10-3|TRBD1|TRBJ1-1|.
TGTGCCATCAGCGCGGGACAGGGGGACACTGAAGCTTTCTTT
CAISAGQGDTEAFF
>TRBV27|.|TRBJ2-2|.
TGTGCCAGCAGTTTGTGGGCAGGGCAAGGGCCCGGGGAGCTGTTTTTT
CASSLWAGQGPGELFF
>TRBV11-2|.|TRBJ1-1|.
TGTGCCAGCAGCGCTGAAACAGGACCCCTCACTGAAGCTTTCTTT
CASSAETGPLTEAFF
>TRBV9|.|TRBJ1-6|.
TGTGCCAGCAGCGTCCGACAGAATAATTCACCCCTCCACTTT
CASSVRQNNSPLHF
>TRBV2|.|TRBJ1-1|once
TGTGCCAGCAGTGAAAAGAGGGTGTCGAACACTGAAGCTTTCTTT
CASSEKRVSNTEAFF
>TRBV20-1|.|TRBJ2-1|.
TGCAGTGCTGGGAGGCTAGATGAGCAGTTCTTC
CSAGRLDEQFF
>TRBV7-8|TRBD1|TRBJ1-4|.
TGTGCCAGCAGCCGTTGGACAGGGTCGGGTGAAAAACTGTTTTTT
CASSRWTGSGEKLFF
>TRBV7-2|TRBD1|TRBJ2-7|once
TGTGCCAGCAGCCCTAGGGGGACAGGGCGAAGCTACTACGAGCAGTACTTC
CASSPRGTGRSYYEQYF
>TRBV20-1|TRBD2|TRBJ2-3|.
TGCAGTGCTAGTGTACCTAGCGGGAGATCTCTTGCTGGAGATACGCAGTATTTT
CSASVPSGRSLAGDTQYF
>TRBV5-4|.|TRBJ2-1|.
TGTGCCAGCAGCTCTCCTAGCTACAATGAGCAGTTCTTC
CASSSPSYNEQFF
>TRBV7-9|TRBD2|TRBJ2-1|.
TGTGCCAGCAGAAGGGGACTAGCAGACACCTACAATGAGCAGTTCTTC
CASRRGLADTYNEQFF
>TRBV5-1|TRBD1|TRBJ1-6|.
TGCGCCAGCAGCCCTTCACTGGACAGGTCGAACAATTCACCCCTCCACTTT
CASSPSLDRSNNSPLHF
>TRBV27|TRBD2|TRBJ2-7|once
TGTGCCAGTCGGGCCAGTATAGTTGCGGGGGGGCAGTACTTC
CASRASIVAGGQYF
>TRBV28|TRBD1|TRBJ1-6|once
TGTGCCAGCAGGACCGCAGGGGGCTCCTATAATTCACCCCTCCACTTT
CASRTAGGSYNSPLHF
>TRBV7-2|TRBD1|TRBJ1-1|.
TGTGCCAGCCGGGACAGGGGGCGCGGGGGCCTGAACACTGAAGCTTTCTTT
CASRDRGRGGLNTEAFF